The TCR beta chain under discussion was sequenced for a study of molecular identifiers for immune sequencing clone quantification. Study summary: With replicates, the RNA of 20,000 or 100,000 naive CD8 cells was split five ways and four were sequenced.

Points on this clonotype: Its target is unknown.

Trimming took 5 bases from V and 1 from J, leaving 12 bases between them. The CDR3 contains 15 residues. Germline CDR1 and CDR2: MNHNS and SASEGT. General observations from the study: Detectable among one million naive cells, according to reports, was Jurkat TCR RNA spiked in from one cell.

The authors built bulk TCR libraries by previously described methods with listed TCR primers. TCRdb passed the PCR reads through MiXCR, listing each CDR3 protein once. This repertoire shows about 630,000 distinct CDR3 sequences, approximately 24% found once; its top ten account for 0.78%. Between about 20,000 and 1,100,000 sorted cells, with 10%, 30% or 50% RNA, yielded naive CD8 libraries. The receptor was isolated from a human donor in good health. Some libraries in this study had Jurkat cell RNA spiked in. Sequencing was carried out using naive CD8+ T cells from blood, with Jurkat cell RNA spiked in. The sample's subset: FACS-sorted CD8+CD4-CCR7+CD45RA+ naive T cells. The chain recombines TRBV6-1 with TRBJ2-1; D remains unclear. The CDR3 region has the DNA TGTGCCAGCAGTACGGGTACTGTTTCCTACAATGAGCAGTTCTTC. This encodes CASSTGTVSYNEQFF.